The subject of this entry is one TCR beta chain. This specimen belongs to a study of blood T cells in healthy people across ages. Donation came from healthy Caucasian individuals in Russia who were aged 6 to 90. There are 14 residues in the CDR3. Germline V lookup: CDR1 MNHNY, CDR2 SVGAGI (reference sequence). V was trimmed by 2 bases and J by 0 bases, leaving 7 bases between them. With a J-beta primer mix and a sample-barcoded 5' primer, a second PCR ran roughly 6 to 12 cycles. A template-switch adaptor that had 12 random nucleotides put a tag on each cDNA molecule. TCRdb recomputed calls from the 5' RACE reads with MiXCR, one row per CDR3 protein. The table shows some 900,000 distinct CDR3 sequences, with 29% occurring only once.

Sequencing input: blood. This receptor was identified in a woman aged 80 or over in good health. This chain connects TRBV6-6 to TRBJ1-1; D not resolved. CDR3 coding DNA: TGTGCCAGCAGTTACAGCCAAATGAACACTGAAGCTTTCTTT. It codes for CASSYSQMNTEAFF.